This TCR delta chain was identified in a study of gamma-delta chains in newborns, infants, children. In the study overall: Microbial exposure reportedly drives polyclonal innate γδ T cell expansion after birth.

In regard to this clone: It may be a read error: a sequence one base away is much more abundant. This sample also contains other DNA sequences that code for the same CDR3.

This CDR3 has 19 residues. The germline gives CDR1 TSWWSYY, CDR2 QGS. TCRdb re-called the reads with CATT. The sample contains around 2,000 delta-chain clones, roughly 1.5% of which appear only once. This TCR came from a child who was a newborn, infant or young child, either healthy, febrile or measles-vaccinated (not recorded which). The chain combines TRDV1 with TRDJ1, with 8 positions matching TRDD3. Sequenced material: blood. This CDR3 is CALGDRGDLGELNTDKLIF. The CDR3 nucleotides read TGTGCCCTTGGGGACCGCGGAGATCTGGGGGAACTGAACACCGATAAACTCATCTTT.